This TCR beta chain was profiled in a study of cytomegalovirus exposure and HLA in healthy donors. Findings of the study overall: A few V segments could not be told apart, such as TRBV6-2 and TRBV6-3, and were left out.

As to this clone: Its target is not known.

CDR3 length: 15 amino acids. From germline, CDR1 is MDHEN and CDR2 SYDVKM. Trimming took 3 bases from V and 5 from J, leaving 13 bases between them. Primers: 60 Vbeta forward and 13 Jbeta reverse. Sequencing used immunoSEQ multiplex PCR; TCRdb keeps in-frame clones, though not all of them. The sample lists hundreds of thousands of clones; 78% were seen once. J is TRBJ1-4 and V is TRBV28; a possible D gene is TRBD1 (5 bases). This clonotype was sampled from a male donor in good health and CMV-seronegative. Input material: PBMCs. CDR3 loop: CASSLGGTTNEKLFF. CDR3 DNA sequence: TGTGCCAGCAGTTTGGGGGGGACCACGAATGAAAAACTGTTTTTT.